The text below deals with one TCR beta chain. Its cognate antigen is unknown. Being one base from a much bigger clone, this may be a read error. The data belong to a study of T cell repertoires in cytomegalovirus infection. Across the whole study: From public TCR beta signatures came an indication of both CMV infection and matching HLA type. Study-level findings and limits: HLA-C-restricted TCR beta clonotypes specific for CMV led the ex vivo response. Summed frequency of public TCR beta families distinguished CMV carriers with the relevant HLA.

TCRdb called the reads again in MiXCR, with one record for every CDR3 protein. The sample includes 200,000 to 250,000 distinct CDR3 sequences, roughly 22% of them seen just once. J gave up 6 bases and V 8 bases, and 7 bases lay outside the gene matches. The CDR3 is made up of 14 amino acids. Germline assignment: CDR1 LNHDA and CDR2 SQIVND (reference sequence). V gene TRBV19 combines with J gene TRBJ2-1, with 10 bases matching TRBD2. The clonotype was recovered from a human donor in good health (CMV status not recorded). Some clones in this sample may be carry-over from other donors' samples. Source material: CD8+ T cells from PBMCs. The CDR3 here is CASRLAGAPNEQFF. The DNA of the CDR3 is TGTGCCAGTCGTCTAGCGGGGGCTCCCAATGAGCAGTTCTTC.